This paragraph reports one TCR beta chain. As yet, its antigen is unknown. The CDR3 contains 14 residues. V lost 4 bases to trimming and J lost 0 bases; unmatched junction nucleotides: 3. The germline CDR1 and CDR2 sequences are MNHEY and SVGAGI. Sequencing was performed with immunoSEQ multiplex PCR; in TCRdb, only in-frame clones are kept and a portion is missing. The sample includes roughly 600,000 clones, roughly 98% of them seen just once. This entry comes from a study of shared clonotypes between healthy human individuals. About the research overall: Researchers assigned three CD4 naive, three CD4 memory, two CD8 naive and one CD8 memory plate to each donor.

Naive CD8 cells comprised CD45RO-negative, CCR7-positively selected cells, excluding terminally differentiated effector memory CD45RA+ cells. Overall study findings and caveats: A reduction in generation probabilities was seen for non-shared clonotypes relative to those shared by all four donors. The naive CD4 repertoires of a handful of donors were compared, and around 4.9% of clonotypes were shared. Relative to memory subsets, naive subsets generally showed larger estimated richness.

The V gene is TRBV6-5, the J gene TRBJ2-7; 7 nucleotides agree with TRBD2. The sequence was collected from a young man in good health. The sample comprised naive CD8+ T cells sorted from blood. CDR3 protein: CASSFAGVSYEQYF. The CDR3 nucleotides read TGTGCCAGCAGTTTCGCGGGAGTCTCCTACGAGCAGTACTTC.